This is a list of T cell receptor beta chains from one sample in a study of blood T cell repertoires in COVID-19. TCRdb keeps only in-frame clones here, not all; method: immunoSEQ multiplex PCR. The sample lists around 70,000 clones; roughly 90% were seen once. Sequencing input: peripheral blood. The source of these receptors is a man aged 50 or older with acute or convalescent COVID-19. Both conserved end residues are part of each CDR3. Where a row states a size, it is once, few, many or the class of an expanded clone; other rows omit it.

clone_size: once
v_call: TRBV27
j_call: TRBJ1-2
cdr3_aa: CASRSIQGDKGYTF

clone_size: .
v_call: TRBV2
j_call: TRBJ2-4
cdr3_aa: CATRGLNIQYF

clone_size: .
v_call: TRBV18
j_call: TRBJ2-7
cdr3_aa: CASSTDRGLSYEQYF

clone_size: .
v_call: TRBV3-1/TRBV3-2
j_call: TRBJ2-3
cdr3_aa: CASSQEGGDTQYF

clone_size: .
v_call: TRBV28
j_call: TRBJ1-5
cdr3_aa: CASRNQGTGTNQPQHF

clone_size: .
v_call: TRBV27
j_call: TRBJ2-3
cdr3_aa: CASSLQASTDTQYF

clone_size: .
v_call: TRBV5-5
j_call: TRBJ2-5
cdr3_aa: CASRPLLQGREETQYF

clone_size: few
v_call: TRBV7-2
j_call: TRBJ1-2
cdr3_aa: CASSWDKDYGYTF

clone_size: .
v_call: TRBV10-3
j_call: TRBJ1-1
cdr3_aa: CATGQGNTEAFF

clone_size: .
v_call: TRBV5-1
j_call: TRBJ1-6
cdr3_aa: CASRPKLGTVNSPLHF

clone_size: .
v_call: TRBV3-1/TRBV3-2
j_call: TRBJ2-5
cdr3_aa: CASSQDLVLRTGDGARETQYF

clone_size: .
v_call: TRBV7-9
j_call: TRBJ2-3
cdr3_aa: CASSSREDYTDTQYF

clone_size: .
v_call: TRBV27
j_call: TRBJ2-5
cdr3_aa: CASSLVAGTSFETQYF

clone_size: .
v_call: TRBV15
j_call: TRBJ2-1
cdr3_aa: CATSRSAASLDEQFF

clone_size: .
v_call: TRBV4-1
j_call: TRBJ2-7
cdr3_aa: CASSQEGRYSSYEQYF

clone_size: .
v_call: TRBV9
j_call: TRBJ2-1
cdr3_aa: CASSPGTDNEQFF

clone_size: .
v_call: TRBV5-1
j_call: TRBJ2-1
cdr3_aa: CASSLSDNEQFF

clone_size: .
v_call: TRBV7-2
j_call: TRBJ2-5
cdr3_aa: CASSLGATSGQETQYF

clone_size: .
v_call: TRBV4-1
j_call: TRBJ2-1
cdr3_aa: CASSQDKVGGVRSEQFF

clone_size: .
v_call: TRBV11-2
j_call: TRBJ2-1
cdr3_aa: CASSPSGGVLDEQFF

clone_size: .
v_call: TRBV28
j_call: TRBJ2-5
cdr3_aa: CASSLHSRQETQYF

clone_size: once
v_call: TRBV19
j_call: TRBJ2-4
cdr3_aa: CASSSRGAKNIQYF

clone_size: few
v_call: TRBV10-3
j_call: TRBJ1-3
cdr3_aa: CAIREQGEGADTIYF

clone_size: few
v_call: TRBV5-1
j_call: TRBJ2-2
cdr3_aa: CASSLPDGQNTGELFF

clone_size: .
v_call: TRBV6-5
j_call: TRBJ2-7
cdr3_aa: CASSYSGRAGYEQYF

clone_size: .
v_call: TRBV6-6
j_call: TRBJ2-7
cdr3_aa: CASRTRGLASYEQYF

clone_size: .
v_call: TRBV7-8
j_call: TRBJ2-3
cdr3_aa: CASSLTLAGVSDTQYF

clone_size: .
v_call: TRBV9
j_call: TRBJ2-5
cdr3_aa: CASSVASSGGMGPRETQYF

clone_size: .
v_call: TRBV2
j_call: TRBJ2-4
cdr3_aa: CASTGWELAKNIQYF

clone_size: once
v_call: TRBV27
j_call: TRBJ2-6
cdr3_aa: CASIPRDRGISGANVLTF

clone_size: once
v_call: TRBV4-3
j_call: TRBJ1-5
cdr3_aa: CASSQDHRGNFNQPQHF

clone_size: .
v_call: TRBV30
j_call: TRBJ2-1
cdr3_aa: CAWKAGGNNEQFF

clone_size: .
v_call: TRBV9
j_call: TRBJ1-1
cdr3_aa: CASSVAGGGTEAFF

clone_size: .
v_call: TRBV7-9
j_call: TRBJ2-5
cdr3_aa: CASSLIQGSETQYF

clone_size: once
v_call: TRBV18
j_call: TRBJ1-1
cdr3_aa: CASSTEADRTEAFF

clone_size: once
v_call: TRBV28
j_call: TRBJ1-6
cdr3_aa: CASGPLLIDSPLHF

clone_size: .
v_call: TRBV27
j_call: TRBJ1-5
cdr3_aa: CASSSLQFNQPQHF

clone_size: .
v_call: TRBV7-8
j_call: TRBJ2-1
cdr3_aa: CASSSAGLAGENNEQFF

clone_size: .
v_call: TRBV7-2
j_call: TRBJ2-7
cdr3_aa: CASSFDRGLYEQYF

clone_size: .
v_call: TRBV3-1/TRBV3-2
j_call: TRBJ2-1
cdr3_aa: CASSQVLASYNEQFF

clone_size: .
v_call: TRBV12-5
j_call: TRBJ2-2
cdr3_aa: CASGLAGMNTGELFF

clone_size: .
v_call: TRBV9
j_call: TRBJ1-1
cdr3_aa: CASSVGLSTEAFF

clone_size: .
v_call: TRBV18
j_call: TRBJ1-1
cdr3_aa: CASSPPSITVNTEAFF

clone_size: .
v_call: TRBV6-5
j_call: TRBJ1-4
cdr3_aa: CASSTSGVLNEKLFF

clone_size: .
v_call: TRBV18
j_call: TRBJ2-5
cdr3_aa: CASSPIGSGETQYF

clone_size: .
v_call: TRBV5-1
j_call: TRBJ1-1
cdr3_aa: CASSLIGTAVSLNTEAFF

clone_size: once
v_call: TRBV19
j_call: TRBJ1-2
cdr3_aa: CASSTRIAGKSGYTF

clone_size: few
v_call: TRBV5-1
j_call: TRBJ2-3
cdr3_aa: CASSPLEGAADTQYF

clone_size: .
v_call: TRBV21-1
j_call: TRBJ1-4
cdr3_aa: CASIVTGTNEKLFF

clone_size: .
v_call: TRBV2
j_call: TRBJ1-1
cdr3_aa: CASRRDKNTEAFF

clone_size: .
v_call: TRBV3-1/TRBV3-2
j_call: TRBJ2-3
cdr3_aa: CASSYRVGTDTQYF

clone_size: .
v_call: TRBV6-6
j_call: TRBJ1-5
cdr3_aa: CASSPFGTDNQPQHF

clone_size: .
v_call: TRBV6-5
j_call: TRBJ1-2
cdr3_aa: CASTGGGYGYTF

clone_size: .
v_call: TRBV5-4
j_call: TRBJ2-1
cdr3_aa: CASSSTVSYNEQFF

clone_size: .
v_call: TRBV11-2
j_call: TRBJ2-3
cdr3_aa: CASSRTGPDTQYF